The sample holds a few counts of the clone carrying this T cell receptor (beta chain). This CDR3 has 15 amino acids. Germline V lookup: CDR1 LNHDA, CDR2 SQIVND (reference sequence). Deletions cut 4 bases from V and 6 bases from J, with 18 bases between. This entry belongs to a study of blood T cell repertoires in COVID-19. Across the whole study: T cells, B-cell-depleted T cells, or PBMCs provided the cDNA or gDNA that served as material.

The data were produced by immunoSEQ multiplex PCR, yet TCRdb's version contains in-frame clones alone and is incomplete. The data show more than 85,000 clones, roughly nine tenths seen once. The specimen sequenced was peripheral blood. The sequence was obtained from a man in his 70s with acute or convalescent COVID-19. The chain couples TRBV19 to TRBJ1-1, with a possible D match to TRBD1 (5 bases). The CDR3 DNA is TGTGCCAGTAGTACCCCCGGCGGGGCGCCCCCTGAAGCTTTCTTT. Protein product: CASSTPGGAPPEAFF.